The sequence of this T cell receptor (beta chain) was determined in a study of T-cell reconstitution after alpha-beta-depleted transplantation in children. Points from the study as a whole: The high TCRbeta diversity at day 60 in some patients came from surviving recipient T cells and thymic progenitors. Fresh T-cell production supplied most of the T-cell counts and diversity seen one year after transplant. Several hundred graft clones that had expanded were reportedly the source of alpha-beta T cells about two months after transplant.

Germline V lookup: CDR1 SQVTM, CDR2 ANQGSEA. Trimming shortened V by 4 bases and J by 6 bases, and 12 bases separated the two germline ends. The CDR3 sequence is 13 residues long. On this clonotype itself: Its antigen is still unknown.

Unique molecular identifiers were incorporated into the prepared TCRbeta library. TCRdb fed the PCR reads into MiXCR, producing one record per CDR3 protein. Of almost 600,000 distinct CDR3 sequences in the sample, roughly a quarter are singletons; the top ten hold 30% to 45%. The material sequenced was PBMCs, taken before TCRalphabeta/CD19-depleted stem cell transplant. The V gene is TRBV29-1, the J gene TRBJ2-2; D call uncertain. The receptor's source is a boy in the first two years of life with Wiskott-Aldrich syndrome, due to receive a stem cell transplant. CDR3 in amino acids: CSVAGVVAGELFF. The CDR3 DNA follows: TGCAGCGTTGCTGGGGTCGTGGCCGGGGAGCTGTTTTTT.